Described below is a single T cell receptor beta chain sequence and its context. What it binds is unknown. The data are from a study of CD8+ T cells in alopecia areata. Study overall: At a dose of 5 to 10 mg twice daily, oral tofacitinib was given to treated patients.

Per the germline V gene, CDR1 is MGHRA and CDR2 is YSYEKL. Between the trimmed V and J ends, which lost 0 bases and 5 bases, there was a span of 4 bases. The length of the CDR3 is 12 residues. Researchers took lesional scalp punch biopsies and peripheral blood from people who were alopecia areata patients. General study points: Patients displayed less clarity in TCR sharing than mice, a finding possibly related to HLA.

RNA, once extracted, was reverse transcribed into cDNA for use as the sequencing template. Sequenced by immunoSEQ multiplex PCR; TCRdb stores in-frame clones only, minus some. The table records 110,000 to 150,000 clones, around 58% of them present only once. The sequence derives from a human donor with alopecia areata. The rearrangement links TRBV4-1 to TRBJ1-2; D not resolved. Material: CD4+ T cells sorted from blood, obtained at week 0. This chain's CDR3 is CASSQDGYGYTF. CDR3 DNA sequence: TGCGCCAGCAGCCAAGATGGGTATGGCTACACCTTC.